The subject of this entry is one T cell receptor beta chain. Its matching antigen is unknown. The PCR used 60 Vbeta and 13 Jbeta primers. Produced via immunoSEQ multiplex PCR; TCRdb's table is partial and in-frame only. The sample lists 95,000 to 100,000 clones; 65% to 85% were seen once. These data are taken from a study of cytomegalovirus exposure and HLA in healthy donors. Study findings and constraints: On later analysis, the bulk of CMV-associated TCR beta chains appeared to be HLA-restricted. Sequencing likely caused a cluster of highly shared sequence variants. When analyzed later, a missense DCLRE1C variant was found to be linked to TCR beta V- and J-gene trimming.

V shed 3 bases and J shed 3 bases, with 15 bases lying between them. This CDR3 spans 16 amino acids. Germline lookup yields CDR1 SEHNR and CDR2 FQNEAQ (reference sequence). The chain combines TRBV7-9 with TRBJ2-1, with a weak D call TRBD2 (6 bases). The source material was PBMCs. This sequence originates from a man aged 40-55 years in good health and CMV-seronegative. The CDR3 bases are TGTGCCAGCAGCTTCCTACTAGCAGGTGACTACAATGAGCAGTTCTTC. Protein sequence: CASSFLLAGDYNEQFF.